The 11 T cell receptor beta chains presented below share a single source sample, sequenced in a study of PD-1 blockade in classical Hodgkin lymphoma. Time point: cycle 4 day 1 (C4D1), after six to seven weeks of nivolumab. Each patient relapsed following autologous stem cell transplantation, and prior brentuximab vedotin exposure differed. It was by magnetic negative selection that CD8+ T cells were isolated from thawed PBMCs. Data came from immunoSEQ multiplex PCR; TCRdb stores just in-frame clones and leaves some out. The table lists about 4,900 clones, about 65% of them singletons. The sequencing used CD8+ T cells from blood, collected before the fourth cycle of nivolumab. These receptors all stem from a human donor with classical Hodgkin lymphoma.

V is TRBV7-8 and J is TRBJ2-1; 10 bases align to TRBD2. This CDR3 spans 16 amino acids. Losses at the gene ends were 5 bases for V and 4 bases for J; bases not matched to a gene: 8. Germline V gene data show CDR1 as SGHVS and CDR2 as FQNEAQ. Here the CDR3 DNA reads TGTGCCAGCAGCAGTAGCCTAGCGGGAGTGTACAATGAGCAGTTCTTC. This codes for CASSSSLAGVYNEQFF. The entire variable domain, with the rest obtained from reference TRBV7-8 and TRBJ2-1, is as follows: GAGVSQSPRYKVAKRGQDVALRCDPISGHVSLFWYQQALGQGPEFLTYFQNEAQLDKSGLPSDRFFAERPEGSVSTLKIQRTQQEDSAVYLCASSSSLAGVYNEQFFGPGTRLTVL.

This clone turned up a few times. V gene TRBV6-5 combines with J gene TRBJ2-2; the D is unclear. Looked up from germline, CDR1 is MNHEY and CDR2 is SVGAGI. Trimming shortened V by 0 bases and J by 1 base, and 9 bases separated the two germline ends. This CDR3 has 16 residues. CDR3 in DNA: TGTGCCAGCAGTTACTCAGGGCAGCGGAACACCGGGGAGCTGTTTTTT. Protein: CASSYSGQRNTGELFF.

This clone occurred once. The chain employs TRBV29-1 and TRBJ1-1; 7 bases are shared with TRBD1. The CDR3 contains 13 residues. After removal of 6 bases from V and 3 bases from J, the junction contained 7 bases not matched to a gene. Germline CDR1 and CDR2: SQVTM and ANQGSEA. The CDR3 region has the DNA TGCAGCGTCAACAGGGGCCCGGACACTGAAGCTTTCTTT. Translated, it gives CSVNRGPDTEAFF.

V usage is TRBV6-5 and J usage is TRBJ1-3, with a weak D call TRBD1 (6 bases). V lost 2 bases to trimming and J lost 4 bases, with 12 bases between them. The CDR3 covers 15 residues. Germline V lookup: CDR1 MNHEY, CDR2 SVGAGI. CDR3 residues: CASSYLQGSGNTIYF. The DNA for the CDR3 is TGTGCCAGCAGTTACCTACAGGGCTCCGGAAACACCATATATTTT.

This clone is labeled large. The chain employs TRBV10-2 and TRBJ2-7; D remains unclear. Looked up from germline, CDR1 is WSHSY and CDR2 is SAAADI. This CDR3 contains 12 residues. Trimming took off 3 bases at V and 6 bases at J, with 9 bases between the two ends. In nucleotides, the CDR3 is TGCGCCAGCAGTGAACTGCTCGCCGAGCAGTACTTC. This translates into CASSELLAEQYF.

Only a few counts were recorded for this clone. The chain has TRBV5-1 and TRBJ2-2; no definite D call. The CDR3 extends over 14 amino acids. V shed 0 bases and J shed 1 base, with 4 bases lying between them. CDR1 and CDR2 (germline): SGHRS, YFSETQ. CDR3 bases: TGCGCCAGCAGCTTGGCCGGGAACACCGGGGAGCTGTTTTTT. It encodes CASSLAGNTGELFF.

The chain carries TRBV20-1 and TRBJ2-1, with TRBD2 as a possible D gene (6 bases). The CDR3 is made up of 11 amino acids. Trimming pared 5 bases from V and 10 bases from J, leaving 12 bases between. CDR1 and CDR2 (germline): DFQATT, SNEGSKA (reference sequence). The CDR3 region has the DNA TGCAGTGCTTTGGGGGGATTCGAGCAGTTCTTC. This codes for CSALGGFEQFF.

By sample share, this clone is large (0.1 to 1%). This chain uses TRBV27 with TRBJ1-2; 8 bases fit TRBD1. In germline, CDR1 is MNHEY, CDR2 SMNVEV (reference sequence). J gave up 4 bases and V 4 bases, and 11 bases lay outside the gene matches. This CDR3 has 16 residues. The CDR3 bases are TGTGCCAGCAGTTCGGCCCTTGCTGACAGGGGCTATGGCTACACCTTC. This codes for CASSSALADRGYGYTF.

In this sample, this clone is medium-sized. This same CDR3 is encoded by further DNA sequences in the sample. The chain carries TRBV27 and TRBJ2-1; D not certain. V shed 0 bases and J shed 0 bases, with 9 bases lying between them. Per germline, CDR1 MNHEY and CDR2 SMNVEV (reference sequence). The CDR3 runs 16 residues. The CDR3 is CASSLSSASSYNEQFF. DNA for the CDR3: TGTGCCAGCAGTTTATCGAGCGCCAGCTCCTACAATGAGCAGTTCTTC.

The chain has TRBV7-9 and TRBJ2-1; D gene uncertain. The CDR3 contains 11 residues. Looked up from germline, CDR1 is SEHNR and CDR2 is FQNEAQ (reference sequence). V dropped 0 bases and J dropped 8 bases, with 2 bases sitting between them. The CDR3 nucleotides are TGTGCCAGCAGCTTAGCCGATGAGCAGTTCTTC. This gives the protein CASSLADEQFF.

A word on this clone: At one boundary the junction diverges from the germline segment, which might be a read error. The J gene is TRBJ2-1, the V gene TRBV5-3; no clear D. TRBV5-3 is an open reading frame whose function is uncertain. This CDR3 comprises 13 residues. DNA for the CDR3: TGTGCCAGCAGCTTGCTATTGAGCAATGAGCAGTTCTTC. Its translation is CASSLLLSNEQFF.